A single sample gave rise to the 21 T cell receptor beta chains below, sequenced in a study of cytomegalovirus exposure and HLA in healthy donors. The PCR was carried out with 60 Vbeta primers and 13 Jbeta primers. Sequenced by immunoSEQ multiplex PCR; TCRdb stores in-frame clones only, minus some. This table holds roughly 240,000 clones, 82% found once. Sequencing input: PBMCs. Receptor source: a woman in her thirties or forties in good health and CMV-seropositive.

This clone was counted only a few times. The gene calls are TRBV11-3 and TRBJ2-3; maybe TRBD2 (5 bases). Trimming cost V 4 bases and J 6 bases, with 14 bases left between them. The CDR3 is 14 residues long. Germline-derived CDR1 and CDR2 are SGHNT and YENEEA. CDR3 DNA sequence: TGTGCCAGCAGCTCCGGGATTAGCTTGGATACGCAGTATTTT. This codes for CASSSGISLDTQYF.

To note about this clone: The germline gene is not matched at one end of the junction; a read error may be the cause. The chain couples TRBV13 to TRBJ2-7; D remains unclear. This CDR3 region has 15 residues. In germline, CDR1 is PRHDT, CDR2 FYEKMQ (reference sequence). The CDR3 coding sequence is TGTGCCAGCGGCTTAGGGCCACCGAGCTCCTACGAGCAGTACTTC. Protein: CASGLGPPSSYEQYF.

This chain links TRBV11-2 with TRBJ2-1; a weak D match, TRBD2 (6 bases). V was clipped by 6 bases and J by 7 bases, with 13 bases between them. The CDR3 sequence is 13 residues long. Germline CDR1 is SGHAT and CDR2 is FQNNGV. CDR3: CASSTGSSNEQFF. In DNA, the CDR3 is TGTGCCAGCAGTACCGGGAGCAGTAATGAGCAGTTCTTC.

The chain links TRBV2 to TRBJ2-2, with 7 bases identical to TRBD1. The germline V gene has CDR1 SNHLY and CDR2 FYNNEI. The CDR3 consists of 12 residues. J was trimmed by 6 bases and V by 6 bases; bases with no gene match: 1. In DNA, the CDR3 is TGTGCCAGCAGGCAGGGGGCCGGGGAGCTGTTTTTT. Translated, it gives CASRQGAGELFF.

This clone came up a few times. The chain uses TRBV25-1 and TRBJ1-4; D call uncertain. CDR3 length: 14 amino acids. Trimming pared 5 bases from V and 0 bases from J, leaving 7 bases between. Germline lookup yields CDR1 MGHDK and CDR2 SYGVNS. The CDR3 loop reads CASSTHATNEKLFF. The CDR3 DNA sequence: TGTGCCAGCAGTACACATGCAACTAATGAAAAACTGTTTTTT. The full variable domain, completed using reference TRBV25-1 and TRBJ1-4, is EADIYQTPRYLVIGTGKKITLECSQTMGHDKMYWYQQDPGMELHLIHYSYGVNSTEKGDLSSESTVSRIRTEHFPLTLESARPSHTSQYLCASSTHATNEKLFFGSGTQLSVL.

The chain is built from TRBV6-1 and TRBJ2-7; a possible D gene is TRBD1 (6 bases). The length of the CDR3 is 15 residues. Trimming took off 6 bases at V and 3 bases at J, with 18 bases between the two ends. Germline-derived CDR1 and CDR2 are MNHNS and SASEGT. CDR3 loop: CASRRTVDEFYEQYF. DNA for the CDR3: TGTGCCAGCAGAAGGACAGTCGATGAGTTCTACGAGCAGTACTTC.

This chain uses TRBV7-2 with TRBJ2-5; 10 bases align to TRBD2. Germline V gene sequence: CDR1 SGHTA, CDR2 FQGNSA. CDR3 length: 14 residues. J gave up 2 bases and V 7 bases, and 4 bases lay outside the gene matches. CDR3 nucleotides: TGTGCCAGCATGCGGACTAGCGGTCAAGAGACCCAGTACTTC. Encoded protein: CASMRTSGQETQYF.

The chain joins TRBV7-3 to TRBJ1-1; tentatively, D is TRBD1 (6 bases). CDR1 is SGHTA and CDR2 is FQGTGA in the germline V gene. V was trimmed by 2 bases and J by 4 bases, leaving 14 bases between them. The CDR3 spans 15 residues. The DNA of the CDR3 is TGTGCCAGCAGCTTACGGTTTGGGGGCCCCACTGAAGCTTTCTTT. Its translation: CASSLRFGGPTEAFF.

CDR3 sequence reads: CSVEGPGGANTEAFF. The CDR3 nucleotides read TGCAGCGTTGAGGGGCCTGGAGGGGCGAACACTGAAGCTTTCTTT. The chain combines TRBV29-1 with TRBJ1-1; D is perhaps TRBD1 (5 bases). The V and J ends lost 3 bases and 1 base respectively, with 15 bases between them. The germline V gene has CDR1 SQVTM and CDR2 ANQGSEA. This CDR3 has 15 residues.

This clone was picked up one time. The junction and the germline gene differ at one end; a read error may be behind it. The chain uses TRBV7-9 and TRBJ2-1, with 11 bases fitting TRBD2. This CDR3 comprises 17 residues. Germline CDR1 and CDR2: SEHNR and FQNEAQ (reference sequence). The CDR3 is CSSSFPSGRTSYNEQFF. For the CDR3, the DNA is TGTTCCAGCAGCTTTCCTAGCGGGAGGACCTCCTACAATGAGCAGTTCTTC.

The chain has TRBV29-1 and TRBJ2-7, with 10 bases aligning to TRBD1. The CDR3 is 13 residues long. V was pared by 6 bases and J by 3 bases, with 5 bases of the junction left unmatched. Germline lookup yields CDR1 SQVTM and CDR2 ANQGSEA. CDR3 residues: CSVGRTGGYEQYF. The CDR3 DNA sequence: TGCAGCGTGGGAAGGACAGGGGGCTACGAGCAGTACTTC.

The chain recombines TRBV5-4 with TRBJ2-1; TRBD1 matches at 8 bases. The V segment lost 2 bases and the J segment 4 bases; nucleotides outside the gene matches: 5. The CDR3 is 15 amino acids. Germline V CDR1 and CDR2: SGHNT, YYREEE (reference sequence). The CDR3 nucleotides are TGTGCCAGCAGCTTACTCGGACAGGGATACAATGAGCAGTTCTTC. Amino acids: CASSLLGQGYNEQFF.

The V call is TRBV2, the J call TRBJ2-2; TRBD1 matches at 11 bases. CDR1 is SNHLY, CDR2 FYNNEI, per germline. The ends lost 3 bases at V and 8 bases at J; junction bases unmatched: 8. The CDR3 is 16 residues long. CDR3 protein: CASSETGTGGRGELFF. In nucleotides, the CDR3 is TGTGCCAGCAGTGAGACCGGGACAGGGGGACGGGGGGAGCTGTTTTTT.

The chain uses TRBV5-6 and TRBJ2-1, with D maybe TRBD1 (6 bases). The CDR3 covers 16 residues. The ends were cut back, 0 bases at V and 4 bases at J, with 14 bases in the middle. Germline V gene sequence: CDR1 SGHDT, CDR2 YYEEEE. The CDR3 protein is CASSLELRRGYNEQFF. In nucleotides, the CDR3 is TGTGCCAGCAGCTTGGAGCTCCGCAGGGGTTACAATGAGCAGTTCTTC.

The chain has TRBV30 and TRBJ1-3; 7 bases map to TRBD1. The CDR3 contains 16 residues. J lost 4 bases, V lost 3 bases, and 12 bases had no gene match. Germline V gene data show CDR1 as GTSNPN and CDR2 as SVGIG (reference sequence). CDR3 loop: CAWSAKQGTVGNTIYF. CDR3 DNA sequence: TGTGCCTGGAGCGCGAAACAGGGGACAGTCGGAAACACCATATATTTT.

This clone was picked up one time. The V and J genes are TRBV5-4 and TRBJ1-1; possible D gene TRBD1, 6 bases. The length of the CDR3 is 17 residues. Germline CDR1 SGHNT, CDR2 YYREEE (reference sequence). V was pared by 0 bases and J by 1 base, with 16 bases between. CDR3 sequence (DNA): TGTGCCAGCAGCTTGGGGGGGCACTCCCCCAGGAACACTGAAGCTTTCTTT. As protein: CASSLGGHSPRNTEAFF.

CDR3 in amino acids: CSVTVTSGNTIYF. The CDR3 coding sequence is TGCAGTGTGACAGTGACCTCTGGAAACACCATATATTTT. This chain joins TRBV29-1 and TRBJ1-3; D is perhaps TRBD1 (5 bases). The CDR3 runs to 13 residues. From germline, CDR1 is SQVTM and CDR2 ANQGSEA.

The CDR3 loop is CAWNLQPGLAEAFF. CDR3 coding DNA: TGTGCCTGGAACTTACAGCCCGGTCTGGCTGAAGCTTTCTTT. The V and J genes are TRBV30 and TRBJ1-1; D remains unclear. V lost 4 bases and J 6 bases, leaving 18 bases between the germline ends. The CDR3 extends over 14 amino acids. The V gene's germline CDR1 is GTSNPN and CDR2 SVGIG (reference sequence).

The chain's CDR3 is CATRGPSHTGELFF. The CDR3 DNA sequence: TGTGCCACCAGGGGCCCCTCCCACACCGGGGAGCTGTTTTTT. The V and J genes are TRBV15 and TRBJ2-2, with D unresolved. The germline CDR1 and CDR2 sequences are LNHNV and YYDKDF (reference sequence). Deletions cut 6 bases from V and 3 bases from J, with 11 bases between. This CDR3 comprises 14 residues.

Remarks on this clone: Compared with germline, one end of the junction differs, possibly owing to a read error. The rearrangement uses TRBV7-9 and TRBJ1-2; D gene ambiguous. Germline lookup yields CDR1 SEHNR and CDR2 FQNEAQ (reference sequence). This CDR3 has 15 residues. The CDR3 loop is CSSSLYSASGYGYTF. The CDR3 coding sequence is TGTTCCAGCAGCTTATATTCGGCCTCGGGGTATGGCTACACCTTC.

V is TRBV4-3 and J is TRBJ1-2; D perhaps matches TRBD1 (5 bases). Germline V gives CDR1 LGHNA, CDR2 YSLEER. This CDR3 comprises 15 residues. V gave up 0 bases and J gave up 8 bases, with 16 bases separating them. The CDR3 spells CASSQDRGGVGGYTF. CDR3 bases: TGCGCCAGCAGCCAAGATCGGGGGGGAGTCGGAGGCTACACCTTC.